The 7 T cell receptor beta chains reported below all come from one sample, sequenced in a study of CD8 T cells in ankylosing spondylitis. Points from the study as a whole: A TCR beta motif of several highly homologous variants appeared characteristic of ankylosing spondylitis blood.

MiXCR was run by TCRdb on the 5' RACE reads, yielding one entry per CDR3 protein. The profile shows some 200,000 distinct CDR3 sequences, roughly 6.6% of them singletons. Their cognate antigens are unknown. Source material: blood, either unsorted or a sorted T cell fraction (not recorded which). The receptors shown here come from a male donor with ankylosing spondylitis.

This clonotype was counted ten times or more. This chain joins TRBV20-1 and TRBJ2-7; a possible D gene is TRBD2 (6 bases). V gave up 3 bases and J gave up 0 bases, with 9 bases separating them. CDR1 and CDR2 from the germline V gene are DFQATT and SNEGSKA (reference sequence). The length of the CDR3 is 13 residues. The CDR3 DNA reads as TGCAGTGCTAGGGGGACTCACTCCTACGAGCAGTACTTC. Amino acids: CSARGTHSYEQYF.

This clonotype was observed a handful of times. The chain has TRBV7-8 and TRBJ2-7, with D perhaps being TRBD1 or TRBD2 (6 bases each). The CDR3 extends over 14 amino acids. V was shortened by 5 bases and J by 3 bases, with 14 bases between the two germline ends. Germline V gene sequence: CDR1 SGHVS, CDR2 FQNEAQ. CDR3 DNA sequence: TGTGCCAGCAGCGCCCGAGGGGGGAGCTACGAGCAGTACTTC. As protein: CASSARGGSYEQYF. The full variable domain, with the rest looked up from reference TRBV7-8 and TRBJ2-7, is GAGVSQSPRYKVAKRGQDVALRCDPISGHVSLFWYQQALGQGPEFLTYFQNEAQLDKSGLPSDRFFAERPEGSVSTLKIQRTQQEDSAVYLCASSARGGSYEQYFGPGTRLTVT.

This clonotype was recorded at least ten times. J is TRBJ2-7 and V is TRBV6-2 or TRBV6-3; D unresolved. The germline CDR1 and CDR2 sequences are MNHEY and SVGEGT. V was pared by 2 bases and J by 2 bases, with 7 bases between. The CDR3 is 13 amino acids. CDR3 loop: CASSYTDPYEQYF. CDR3 coding DNA: TGTGCCAGCAGTTACACGGACCCCTACGAGCAGTACTTC.

Ten or more counts support this clonotype. The chain joins TRBV5-1 to TRBJ1-1; 8 bases map to TRBD1. Trimming at V came to 0 bases and at J to 8 bases, leaving 3 bases not matched to a gene. The CDR3 runs 13 residues. The germline V gene has CDR1 SGHRS and CDR2 YFSETQ. DNA of the CDR3: TGCGCCAGCAGCTTGGGGACAGGGAAAGAAGCTTTCTTT. The encoded protein is CASSLGTGKEAFF.

This clonotype was counted ten times or more. The J gene is TRBJ2-5, the V gene TRBV28; no reliable D call. CDR1 and CDR2 from the germline V gene are MDHEN and SYDVKM. This CDR3 region has 14 residues. Trimming took 3 bases from V and 6 from J, leaving 14 bases between them. CDR3 sequence: CASSFWVDGQTQYF. CDR3 nucleotides: TGTGCCAGCAGTTTTTGGGTCGATGGGCAGACCCAGTACTTC.

This clonotype was counted at least ten times. The chain employs TRBV29-1 and TRBJ2-7, with D perhaps TRBD1 (7 bases). Trimming took off 7 bases at V and 3 bases at J, with 16 bases between the two ends. The CDR3 contains 13 residues. CDR1 and CDR2 from the germline V gene are SQVTM and ANQGSEA. DNA for the CDR3: TGCAGCGCCGGCCAGGGGGGCGGCTACGAGCAGTACTTC. This sequence encodes CSAGQGGGYEQYF.

V is TRBV6-1 and J is TRBJ2-5; TRBD2 matches at 12 bases. The CDR3 consists of 15 residues. The germline V gene has CDR1 MNHNS and CDR2 SASEGT. Trimming removed 6 bases from V and 5 bases from J; junction bases left unmatched: 7. CDR3 in amino acids: CASSQTSGRGETQYF. CDR3 nucleotides: TGTGCCAGCAGCCAGACTAGCGGGAGAGGGGAGACCCAGTACTTC.